These 25 T cell receptor beta chains were sequenced from one sample in a study of beta chain features in type 1 diabetes. Expressed TCRB transcripts were sequenced after all isolated RNA was converted to cDNA. Some clones are missing from TCRdb's copy, which holds only in-frame ones; the method was immunoSEQ multiplex PCR. Here the sample spans under 450,000 clones, roughly 14% being singletons. Specimen: naive CD4+ T cells from blood. The receptors derive from a man in his thirties or forties in good health.

This chain joins TRBV5-4 and TRBJ2-5; D gene unclear. In germline, CDR1 is SGHNT, CDR2 YYREEE (reference sequence). The CDR3 is made up of 15 amino acids. Deletions cut 0 bases from V and 8 bases from J, with 17 bases between. The CDR3 DNA sequence: TGTGCCAGCAGCTTGGCCCGGACCCAGCTTGGAACCCAGTACTTC. Residues: CASSLARTQLGTQYF.

The table lists this clone with a few counts. V gene TRBV14 combines with J gene TRBJ2-2; weak D call: TRBD2 (6 bases). The germline V gene has CDR1 SGHDN and CDR2 FVKESK. The V end was cut by 2 bases, the J end by 6 bases, with 13 bases between. The CDR3 loop spans 15 amino acids. The CDR3 DNA is TGTGCCAGCAGCCAATTTCGGGGGAGTCCCGGGGAGCTGTTTTTT. This gives the protein CASSQFRGSPGELFF.

The J gene is TRBJ1-1, the V gene TRBV27; no reliable D call. The CDR3 length is 13 residues. The V gene's germline CDR1 is MNHEY and CDR2 SMNVEV (reference sequence). V was cut by 1 base and J by 7 bases, with 10 bases left in between. The CDR3 reads CASSLFLQSEAFF. The CDR3 DNA reads TGTGCCAGCAGTTTATTCCTACAGAGTGAAGCTTTCTTT.

The V gene is TRBV4-1, the J gene TRBJ1-2; no clear D gene. Germline V gene sequence: CDR1 MGHRA, CDR2 YSYEKL. CDR3 size: 12 residues. Trimming took off 8 bases at V and 2 bases at J, with 9 bases between the two ends. The CDR3 nucleotides read TGCGCCAGCGGAACTTGGAACTATGGCTACACCTTC. Its protein is CASGTWNYGYTF.

The rearrangement joins TRBV5-1 to TRBJ2-5; TRBD1 is a possible D gene (6 bases). With 2 bases removed from V and 5 bases from J, the gap between germline ends came to 10 bases. This CDR3 spans 13 amino acids. Germline V gene data show CDR1 as SGHRS and CDR2 as YFSETQ. DNA for the CDR3: TGCGCCAGCAGCTTCGGGACAAGGGAGACCCAGTACTTC. Its translation: CASSFGTRETQYF.

This clone has just a few counts. The genes are TRBV7-2 and TRBJ2-3; 9 nucleotides agree with TRBD2. The CDR3 runs 15 residues. The V and J ends lost 6 bases and 3 bases, in that order; junction bases with no gene match: 7. Germline V gene lookup returns CDR1 SGHTA and CDR2 FQGNSA. In nucleotides, the CDR3 is TGTGCCAGCAGACGCGGGAGGGCGGGGACAGATACGCAGTATTTT. Protein product: CASRRGRAGTDTQYF.

The CDR3, as DNA: TGTGCCAGCAGCCCGGGGACTAGCGCCGATACGCAGTATTTT. Translated, it gives CASSPGTSADTQYF. The V gene is TRBV7-3, the J gene TRBJ2-3; 10 bases align to TRBD2. From germline, CDR1 is SGHTA and CDR2 FQGTGA. Germline trimming cut 5 bases from V and 6 bases from J; bases unmatched to any gene: 5. CDR3 length equals 14 residues.

The rearrangement uses TRBV10-3 and TRBJ2-1; possibly TRBD2 for D (6 bases). There are 16 residues in the CDR3. Germline V gives CDR1 ENHRY, CDR2 SYGVKD. Trimming shortened V by 4 bases and J by 9 bases, and 22 bases separated the two germline ends. CDR3 sequence (DNA): TGTGCCATCAGTGTCGCCGGGAGCCGGCCCTTGGGTGAGCAGTTCTTC. Translation gives CAISVAGSRPLGEQFF.

A few counts support this clone. A much larger clone differs from this one at a single base, so this may be a read error. The same CDR3 arises from other DNA sequences in this sample as well. This CDR3 reads CASSLKETQYF. CDR3 sequence (DNA): TGTGCCAGCAGTTTGAAAGAGACCCAGTACTTC. This chain connects TRBV7-9 to TRBJ2-5; D remains ambiguous. Germline V gene data show CDR1 as SEHNR and CDR2 as FQNEAQ (reference sequence). The V end lost 6 bases, the J end lost 3 bases, and 5 bases lay between the germline ends. The length of the CDR3 is 11 residues.

The CDR3 sequence is CASSQDRAYEQYF. The CDR3 DNA sequence: TGTGCCAGCAGCCAAGACAGGGCCTACGAGCAGTACTTC. The chain links TRBV4-2 to TRBJ2-7; perhaps TRBD1 as D (5 bases). This CDR3 spans 13 amino acids. Per the germline V gene, CDR1 is LGHNA and CDR2 is YNFKEQ. Trimming left V 0 bases short and J 2 bases short, with 5 bases between.

There are many counts of this clone. The V and J genes are TRBV30 and TRBJ2-7; TRBD1 aligns across 9 bases. The CDR3 is 14 residues long. V dropped 2 bases and J dropped 7; count of bases not matched to a gene: 9. The germline V gene encodes CDR1 GTSNPN and CDR2 SVGIG (reference sequence). In DNA, the CDR3 is TGTGCCTGGAGTCCAACAGGGGGCCGTCTAGAGCAGTACGTC. Translating gives CAWSPTGGRLEQYV.

A few counts support this clone. J is TRBJ2-1 and V is TRBV5-4; 15 bases match TRBD2. Germline-derived CDR1 and CDR2 are SGHNT and YYREEE (reference sequence). The CDR3 has 16 residues. The junction had 6 bases not matched to a gene; V was cut back by 4 bases and J by 7 bases. The CDR3 bases are TGTGCCAGCAGCCCGGGACTAGCGGGAGGTTGGAATGAGCAGTTCTTC. This translates into CASSPGLAGGWNEQFF.

This rearrangement joins TRBV27 to TRBJ2-3, with 9 bases that match TRBD1. Germline V lookup: CDR1 MNHEY, CDR2 SMNVEV (reference sequence). The V segment lost 6 bases and the J segment 4 bases; nucleotides outside the gene matches: 11. The CDR3 covers 16 residues. In nucleotides, the CDR3 is TGTGCCAGCAGAAACCCACCGGGACAGGGAGCAGATACGCAGTATTTT. It is translated as CASRNPPGQGADTQYF.

The chain combines TRBV7-2 with TRBJ2-3; 7 bases line up with TRBD2. The germline gives CDR1 SGHTA, CDR2 FQGNSA. V trimming: 5 bases; J trimming: 2 bases; junction bases outside the gene matches: 10. The CDR3 totals 16 residues. DNA for the CDR3: TGTGCCAGCAGCCTCCTGATGGGGGGGAACACAGATACGCAGTATTTT. Translated: CASSLLMGGNTDTQYF.

This clone was seen a handful of times. This sequence joins TRBV9 and TRBJ1-2; 7 positions agree with TRBD1. Germline-derived CDR1 and CDR2 are SGDLS and YYNGEE. V dropped 0 bases and J dropped 3; count of bases not matched to a gene: 5. CDR3 length equals 15 residues. CDR3 protein: CASSVAQGQHYGYTF. CDR3 sequence (DNA): TGTGCCAGCAGCGTAGCTCAGGGACAGCACTATGGCTACACCTTC.

This clone came up a few times. The V and J genes are TRBV14 and TRBJ2-2; 10 bases match TRBD2. Per germline, CDR1 SGHDN and CDR2 FVKESK. The CDR3 is 15 residues long. The trim removed 4 bases at V and 2 bases at J, leaving 1 base unmatched. Written as DNA, the CDR3 is TGTGCCAGCAGCCTACTAGCGGGAAACACCGGGGAGCTGTTTTTT. Its translation: CASSLLAGNTGELFF.

The CDR3 nucleotides read TGTGCCAGCAGCAGACTAGCGGGGGGCCCGAACACCGGGGAGCTGTTTTTT. It is translated as CASSRLAGGPNTGELFF. The chain recombines TRBV9 with TRBJ2-2, with 13 bases that match TRBD2. Germline V gene data show CDR1 as SGDLS and CDR2 as YYNGEE. This CDR3 is built from 17 residues. Losses at the gene ends were 4 bases for V and 0 bases for J; bases not matched to a gene: 3.

This clone appeared a few times. CDR3 DNA: TGCGCCAGCAGCGCATACACTAGCACAGATACGCAGTATTTT. Translating it yields CASSAYTSTDTQYF. V is TRBV5-1 and J is TRBJ2-3; D not resolved. The CDR3 runs 14 residues. V was clipped by 4 bases and J by 0 bases, with 9 bases between them. Germline V gives CDR1 SGHRS, CDR2 YFSETQ.

The chain is built from TRBV15 and TRBJ2-1; 9 nucleotides line up with TRBD2. The CDR3 has 17 residues. The trim removed 0 bases at V and 6 bases at J, leaving 9 bases unmatched. Germline CDR1 reads LNHNV; CDR2 reads YYDKDF (reference sequence). Here the CDR3 reads CATSRDPLAGPLNEQFF. DNA of the CDR3: TGTGCCACCAGCAGAGACCCTCTAGCGGGACCCCTCAATGAGCAGTTCTTC.

Points on this clone: The sample has other DNA sequences that encode this CDR3 too. J is TRBJ1-1 and V is TRBV9; D uncertain. The germline V and J ends were trimmed by 0 bases and 2 bases, with 5 bases remaining between them. CDR3 size: 13 residues. Germline values: CDR1 SGDLS, CDR2 YYNGEE. CDR3 DNA: TGTGCCAGCAGCGTAGACGGTAACACTGAAGCTTTCTTT. This codes for CASSVDGNTEAFF.

This chain uses TRBV5-4 with TRBJ1-4, with D perhaps TRBD1 (5 bases). Trimming stripped 2 bases from V and 8 bases from J, with 7 bases between. In germline, CDR1 is SGHNT, CDR2 YYREEE (reference sequence). The CDR3 covers 12 residues. The CDR3 sequence is CASSFRGEKLFF. The CDR3 DNA reads TGTGCCAGCAGCTTCCGGGGGGAAAAACTGTTTTTT.

The genes are TRBV7-2 and TRBJ2-7, with a weak D call TRBD1 (5 bases). This CDR3 is 15 amino acids long. CDR1 is SGHTA and CDR2 is FQGNSA in the germline V gene. V lost 0 bases and J 4 bases, leaving 13 bases between the germline ends. The CDR3 bases are TGTGCCAGCAGCTTAGCCGGGCAGGGAAATTACGAGCAGTACTTC. This translates into CASSLAGQGNYEQYF.

This clone was found a few times. V is TRBV11-2 and J is TRBJ1-5; unclear D gene. This CDR3 is built from 15 residues. Trimming removed 5 bases from V and 5 bases from J, with 16 bases in between. Germline CDR1 is SGHAT and CDR2 is FQNNGV. The CDR3 coding sequence is TGTGCCAGCAGCCCAGGAATCGTGCGGGATCAGCCCCAGCATTTT. Its protein product is CASSPGIVRDQPQHF. Full variable domain (outside the CDR3, taken from reference TRBV11-2 and TRBJ1-5): EAGVAQSPRYKIIEKRQSVAFWCNPISGHATLYWYQQILGQGPKLLIQFQNNGVVDDSQLPKDRFSAERLKGVDSTLKIQPAKLEDSAVYLCASSPGIVRDQPQHFGDGTRLSIL.

The rearrangement links TRBV25-1 to TRBJ2-1; 12 nucleotides align to TRBD2. The CDR3 is 15 residues long. Germline V CDR1 and CDR2: MGHDK, SYGVNS. V lost 6 bases to trimming and J lost 9 bases; unmatched junction nucleotides: 9. The CDR3 here is CASSLLAGGYGEQFF. In nucleotides, the CDR3 is TGTGCCAGCAGCTTACTAGCGGGGGGCTATGGTGAGCAGTTCTTC.

As DNA, the CDR3 is TGTGCCACCAGCGGCACAGGGAACCAAGAGACCCAGTACTTC. Translated: CATSGTGNQETQYF. V and J are TRBV15 and TRBJ2-5, with a possible D match to TRBD1 (6 bases). Trimming removed 5 bases from V and 0 bases from J, with 10 bases in between. Germline CDR1 and CDR2: LNHNV and YYDKDF (reference sequence). The CDR3 length is 14 residues. Together with reference TRBV15 and TRBJ2-5, the CDR3 gives the full variable domain: DAMVIQNPRYQVTQFGKPVTLSCSQTLNHNVMYWYQQKSSQAPKLLFHYYDKDFNNEADTPDNFQSRRPNTSFCFLDIRSPGLGDTAMYLCATSGTGNQETQYFGPGTRLLVL.